The text below deals with one TCR beta chain. Antigen specificity is unknown. CDR3 length equals 15 residues. Trimming at V came to 5 bases and at J to 6 bases, leaving 11 bases not matched to a gene. As it was prepared, the TCRbeta library received unique molecular identifiers. MiXCR was run by TCRdb on the PCR reads, yielding one entry per CDR3 protein. The sample shows under 85,000 distinct CDR3 sequences, 18% of them seen only once. This entry belongs to a study of T-cell reconstitution after alpha-beta-depleted transplantation in children. Study observations and caveats: After transplant, at about two months, alpha-beta T cells were reportedly derived from several hundred expanded graft clones.

This sequence originates from a male patient aged 2-9 years who had a stem cell transplant for acute lymphoblastic leukemia, so the T cells may come from the graft donor. The chain employs TRBV12-3 or TRBV12-4 and TRBJ2-7, with 9 positions matching TRBD1. Source: PBMCs, mostly from graft donor cells, taken 360 days after TCRalphabeta/CD19-depleted stem cell transplant. CDR3 protein: CASSPWTGERSEQYF. The CDR3 bases are TGTGCCAGCAGTCCCTGGACAGGGGAAAGGTCCGAGCAGTACTTC.